The rows below give T cell receptor beta chains drawn from one sample of a study of blood T cell repertoires in COVID-19. The assay was immunoSEQ multiplex PCR, and TCRdb's table has in-frame clones only and misses some. In the table there are some 220,000 clones, around 81% of which are singletons. Sequencing was carried out using peripheral blood. Receptors originate from a woman in her twenties or thirties who had recovered from COVID-19. The CDR3 runs from the conserved cysteine through the conserved F or W. A D gene is named only where the DNA matches it firmly. Not every row has a clone size; where given, it reads once, few, many or a size class.

V	D	size	J	DNA	CDR3
TRBV7-9	NA	NA	TRBJ1-2	TGTGCCAGCAGGGGGCGCGGGACTTACTCTGGCTACACCTTC	CASRGRGTYSGYTF
TRBV7-9	NA	NA	TRBJ2-7	TGTGCCAGCAGATCCAGACAGGCGATATACGGGGAGCAGTACTTC	CASRSRQAIYGEQYF
TRBV7-8	NA	NA	TRBJ2-7	TGTGCCAGCAACCAGGTTGCGTCCTACGAGCAGTACTTC	CASNQVASYEQYF
TRBV28	TRBD2	NA	TRBJ2-7	TGTGCCAGCAGTTCCACCGGGGGGAAGGCGTACGAGCAGTACTTC	CASSSTGGKAYEQYF
TRBV10-3	NA	NA	TRBJ1-5	TGTGCCATCAGTGAGTCTTTCGGCAATCAGCCCCAGCATTTT	CAISESFGNQPQHF
TRBV2	TRBD1	NA	TRBJ1-2	TGTGCCAGCTCTGCGGCAGGGGGCCGGGGGCGCTATGGCTACACCTTC	CASSAAGGRGRYGYTF
TRBV28	NA	NA	TRBJ1-2	TGTGCCAGCAGCCGGGGACTCCTATGGGGCTATGGCTACACCTTC	CASSRGLLWGYGYTF
TRBV5-1	TRBD2	NA	TRBJ2-7	TGCGCCAGCAGCTTGGACGGACTAGCGGGGGCTTACGAGCAGTACTTC	CASSLDGLAGAYEQYF
TRBV6-5	NA	few	TRBJ2-2	TGTGCCAGCACGGACGGGACGAACACCGGGGAGCTGTTTTTT	CASTDGTNTGELFF
TRBV2	NA	NA	TRBJ2-1	TGTGCCAGCAAGGGACTGGGAGCCTACAATGAGCAGTTCTTC	CASKGLGAYNEQFF
TRBV13	NA	NA	TRBJ1-1	TGTGCCAGCAGCCCGGGTAGAGGGCCCGGGACTGAAGCTTTCTTT	CASSPGRGPGTEAFF
TRBV5-1	NA	NA	TRBJ1-3	TGCGCCAGCAGCTTTGGCTCAGCTGGAAACACCATATATTTT	CASSFGSAGNTIYF
TRBV10-2	NA	once	TRBJ1-2	TGCGCCAGCAGTGAGTGGCAGGGCCCTGGGAACTATGGCTACACCTTC	CASSEWQGPGNYGYTF
TRBV10-3	TRBD1	NA	TRBJ2-3	TGTGCCATCAAGACGGGGACAGACACAGATACGCAGTATTTT	CAIKTGTDTDTQYF
TRBV6-4	TRBD2	NA	TRBJ2-5	TGTGCCAGCAGTGACCCTAGCGGGACTAGGAGGGTCCAAGAGACCCAGTACTTC	CASSDPSGTRRVQETQYF
TRBV12-3/TRBV12-4	TRBD2	NA	TRBJ2-1	TGTGCCAGCACAGCGGGGCCCAATGAGCAGTTCTTC	CASTAGPNEQFF
TRBV18	TRBD2	NA	TRBJ2-2	TGTGCCAGCTCACCAGCTAGCGGATCGAACACCGGGGAGCTGTTTTTT	CASSPASGSNTGELFF
TRBV5-4	NA	NA	TRBJ2-5	TGTGCCAGCAGCTTACAGGCGAGAGAAGAGACCCAGTACTTC	CASSLQAREETQYF
TRBV7-3	TRBD1	few	TRBJ1-2	TGTGCCAGCAGTCGTAGGCAGGGGGATGGCTACACCTTC	CASSRRQGDGYTF
TRBV10-1	TRBD2	few	TRBJ2-2	TGCGCCAGCAAGTCCGGCGGGAGAGTAACCGGGGAGCTGTTTTTT	CASKSGGRVTGELFF
TRBV27	NA	once	TRBJ2-1	TGTGCCAGCAATACCGGGAAGAGCTCCTACAATGAGCAGTTCTTC	CASNTGKSSYNEQFF
TRBV16	TRBD2	NA	TRBJ2-1	TGTGCCAGCAGCCAATGGGGGCTAGCGGGAGGCAATGAGCAGTTCTTC	CASSQWGLAGGNEQFF
TRBV6-1	TRBD2	NA	TRBJ2-7	TGTGCCAGCAGTGAAGTGGCTAGCGGGAGCGACGAGCAGTACTTC	CASSEVASGSDEQYF
TRBV28	NA	NA	TRBJ1-6	TGTGCCAGCAGATACCTCCGGGACATTACCTATAATTCACCCCTCCACTTT	CASRYLRDITYNSPLHF
TRBV3-1/TRBV3-2	NA	NA	TRBJ1-1	TGTGCCAGCAAGAAGGACCCCGGGGACACTGAAGCTTTCTTT	CASKKDPGDTEAFF
TRBV27	NA	once	TRBJ2-1	TGTGCCAGCAGCCCGACATTGTATGAGCAGTTCTTC	CASSPTLYEQFF
TRBV19	TRBD2	NA	TRBJ2-7	TGTGCCAGTAGTATTGGGGTAGCGGGGGGACCGTCCTACGAGCAGTACTTC	CASSIGVAGGPSYEQYF